Listed below are T cell receptor beta chains from one sample, sequenced in a study of T cell responses to AZD1222 COVID-19 vaccine. The table came from immunoSEQ multiplex PCR; TCRdb's copy has only in-frame clones and leaves some out. This table holds roughly 110,000 clones, more than 70% found once. The specimen was peripheral blood, collected 28 days after the second AZD1222 dose. These TCRs come from an adult who received the AZD1222 COVID-19 vaccine. The CDR3 runs from the conserved cysteine through the conserved F or W. Each record gives: CDR3 length, J gene, clone size, D gene, V gene, CDR3 protein, CDR3 DNA. The D gene is left open where the match is weak. Rows give clone size only sometimes, using once, few, many, or a class for an expanded clone.

>16|TRBJ2-5|.|TRBD2|TRBV15
CATSGTSRGVRETQYF
TGTGCCACCAGCGGGACTAGCCGTGGGGTCCGAGAGACCCAGTACTTC
>18|TRBJ2-1|.|TRBD1|TRBV4-3
CASSQAALTGGPYNEQFF
TGCGCCAGCAGCCAAGCAGCCTTGACAGGGGGACCGTACAATGAGCAGTTCTTC
>16|TRBJ2-5|.|.|TRBV11-2
CASSLFGGAREETQYF
TGTGCCAGCAGCTTGTTTGGGGGGGCACGTGAAGAGACCCAGTACTTC
>16|TRBJ1-2|.|TRBD1|TRBV2
CASSRERGPHVYGYTF
TGTGCCAGCAGCCGGGAGAGGGGGCCGCATGTCTATGGCTACACCTTC
>16|TRBJ2-2|.|.|TRBV6-1
CASSEGVAGNTGELFF
TGTGCCAGCAGTGAAGGTGTGGCAGGGAACACCGGGGAGCTGTTTTTT
>15|TRBJ2-7|once|TRBD1|TRBV18
CASSPSRRGLYEQYF
TGTGCCAGCTCACCCTCCCGCAGGGGGCTATACGAGCAGTACTTC
>13|TRBJ1-1|.|.|TRBV27
CASSRTGNTEAFF
TGTGCCAGCAGTCGTACAGGGAACACTGAAGCTTTCTTT
>15|TRBJ1-5|.|.|TRBV6-1
CASSEGQSSNQPQHF
TGTGCCAGCAGTGAAGGACAGAGTAGCAATCAGCCCCAGCATTTT
>14|TRBJ1-1|.|.|TRBV7-2
CASSTQQRGTEAFF
TGTGCCAGCAGCACCCAACAGAGGGGCACTGAAGCTTTCTTT
>17|TRBJ2-5|once|TRBD2|TRBV19
CASSIGGTSGAAETQYF
TGTGCCAGTAGTATAGGCGGGACTAGTGGGGCGGCGGAGACCCAGTACTTC
>15|TRBJ2-3|few|TRBD2|TRBV7-2
CASSPLYSGADTQYF
TGTGCCAGCAGCCCCCTATACAGCGGGGCCGATACGCAGTATTTT
>13|TRBJ1-2|.|.|TRBV28
CASTLTENYGYTF
TGTGCCAGCACCTTAACAGAGAACTATGGCTACACCTTC
>15|TRBJ2-3|.|.|TRBV7-2
CASSTTFSSTDTQYF
TGTGCCAGCAGCACGACTTTTTCGTCCACAGATACGCAGTATTTT